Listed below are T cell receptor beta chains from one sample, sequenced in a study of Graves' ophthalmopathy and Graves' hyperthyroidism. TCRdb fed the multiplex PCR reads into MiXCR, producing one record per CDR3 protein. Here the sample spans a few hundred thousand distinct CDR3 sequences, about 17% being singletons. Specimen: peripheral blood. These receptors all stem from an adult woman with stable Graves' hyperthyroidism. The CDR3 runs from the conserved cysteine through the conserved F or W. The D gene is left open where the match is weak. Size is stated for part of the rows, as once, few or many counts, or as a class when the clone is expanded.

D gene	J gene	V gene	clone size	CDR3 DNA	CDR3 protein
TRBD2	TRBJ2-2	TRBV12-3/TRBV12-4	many	TGTGCCAGCAGCCGCGGGGGGATCAACACCGGGGAGCTGTTTTTT	CASSRGGINTGELFF
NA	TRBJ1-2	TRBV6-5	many	TGTGCCAGCAGTTACTATAATGGCTACACCTTC	CASSYYNGYTF
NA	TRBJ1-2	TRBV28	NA	TGTGCCAGCAGTTATGATTTTCTTGGCTACACCTTC	CASSYDFLGYTF
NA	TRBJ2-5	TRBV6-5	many	TGTGCCAGCAGCCCTCAGCCGATATCAGAGACCCAGTACTTC	CASSPQPISETQYF
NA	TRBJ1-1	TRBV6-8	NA	TGTGCCAGCAGTGATCGACCTTCCGGAACTGAAGCTTTCTTT	CASSDRPSGTEAFF
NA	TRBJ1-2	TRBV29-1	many	TGCAGCGTTGAAAGGCCGGACTATGGCTACACCTTC	CSVERPDYGYTF
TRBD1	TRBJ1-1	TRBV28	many	TGTGCCAGCAGTCCAACAGGGGAGTGGGACACTGAAGCTTTCTTT	CASSPTGEWDTEAFF
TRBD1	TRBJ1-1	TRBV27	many	TGTGCCAGCAGCCGACAGGGGGTGAGCACTGAAGCTTTCTTT	CASSRQGVSTEAFF
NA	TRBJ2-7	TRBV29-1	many	TGCAGCGTTGAAGGGGGATACGAGCAGTACTTC	CSVEGGYEQYF
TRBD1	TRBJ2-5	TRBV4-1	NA	TGCGCCAGCAGCCATTGGGACAGGGAGACCCAGTACTTC	CASSHWDRETQYF
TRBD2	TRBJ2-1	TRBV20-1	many	TGCAGTGCTAGAGACTATCTTGGTAGCGGGAGGGCCCGCTTCTCCTACAATGAGCAGTTCTTC	CSARDYLGSGRARFSYNEQFF
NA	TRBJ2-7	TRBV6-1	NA	TGTGCCACACTCTCGGACAGTTATACCTACGAGCAGTACTTC	CATLSDSYTYEQYF
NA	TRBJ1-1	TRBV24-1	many	TGTGCCGCCCTGAGGAGGCCGGACAGAAGGACCGAGCTAATGAACACTGAAGCTTTCTTT	CAALRRPDRRTELMNTEAFF
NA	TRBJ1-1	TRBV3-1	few	TGTGCCAGCAGCCCAGACCCGGGGGGAGCTTTCTTT	CASSPDPGGAFF
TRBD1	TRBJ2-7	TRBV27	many	TGTGCCAGCTCCTTGAGAGGGGGCGCGGGCTACGAGCAGTACTTC	CASSLRGGAGYEQYF
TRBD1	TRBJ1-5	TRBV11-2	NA	TGTGCCAGTAGCCGGACAGGACCTGTAAACCTGGGCAATCAGCCTCAGCATTTT	CASSRTGPVNLGNQPQHF
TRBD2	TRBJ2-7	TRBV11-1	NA	TGTGCCAGCAGCTTAAGTTCCGGACTAGCGGGGTACGAGCAGTACTTC	CASSLSSGLAGYEQYF
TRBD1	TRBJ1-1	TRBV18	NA	TGTGCCAGCTCACCAGGACAGGGGGGGAACACTGGAGCTTTCTTT	CASSPGQGGNTGAFF
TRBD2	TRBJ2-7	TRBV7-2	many	TGTGCCAGCAGCTTGCACGCTAGCGGGTCCACCTACGAGCAGTACTTC	CASSLHASGSTYEQYF
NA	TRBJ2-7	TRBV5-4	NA	TGTGCCAGCAGCTTGGATCTGGGGCCGAGCTACGAGCAGTACTTC	CASSLDLGPSYEQYF
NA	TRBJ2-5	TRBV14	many	TGTGCCAGCAGCCAAGACTACAGGGAGGGGCAAGAGACCCAGTACTTC	CASSQDYREGQETQYF
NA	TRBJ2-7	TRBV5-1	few	TGCGCCAGCAGCTCCGGGAGTCCCTCCTACGAGCAGTACTTC	CASSSGSPSYEQYF
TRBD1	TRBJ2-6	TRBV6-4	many	TGTGCCAGCAGACAGGACAGGATATACTCTGGGGCCAACGTCCTGACTTTC	CASRQDRIYSGANVLTF
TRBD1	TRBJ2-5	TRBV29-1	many	TGCAGCGTTGAATGTCCGGGACAGGGGCGAGAGACCCAGTACTTC	CSVECPGQGRETQYF
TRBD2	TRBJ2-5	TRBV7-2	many	TGTGCCAGCAGCTGGCGGACTAGCGGGACTCAAGAGACCCAGTACTTC	CASSWRTSGTQETQYF
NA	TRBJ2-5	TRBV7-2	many	TGTGCCAGCAGCTTAGTGTTCCATCCACAAGAGACCCAGTACTTC	CASSLVFHPQETQYF
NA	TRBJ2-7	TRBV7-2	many	TGTGCCAGCAGCTTGACGACCGCGGGCTACGAGCAGTACTTC	CASSLTTAGYEQYF
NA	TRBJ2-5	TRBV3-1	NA	TGTGCCAGCAGCCAAGAAGGAGGGGGCCAAGAGACCCAGTACTTC	CASSQEGGGQETQYF
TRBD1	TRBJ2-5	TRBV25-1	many	TGTGCCAGCAGCGCTTGGACAGGGGGGACAGAGACCCAGTACTTC	CASSAWTGGTETQYF
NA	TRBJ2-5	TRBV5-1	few	TGCGCCAGCAGCCTGGAGTGGAGACAAGAGACCCAGTACTTC	CASSLEWRQETQYF
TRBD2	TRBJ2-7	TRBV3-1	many	TGTGCCAGCAGCCGATTAGCGGGAGTAGGCGAGCAGTACTTC	CASSRLAGVGEQYF
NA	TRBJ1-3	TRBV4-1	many	TGCGCCAGCAGCGATCCTACAGGAAGCTCTGGAAACACCATATATTTT	CASSDPTGSSGNTIYF
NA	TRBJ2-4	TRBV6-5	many	TGTGCCAGCAGTTACCCCACCGGGACTGAGAAAAACATTCAGTACTTC	CASSYPTGTEKNIQYF